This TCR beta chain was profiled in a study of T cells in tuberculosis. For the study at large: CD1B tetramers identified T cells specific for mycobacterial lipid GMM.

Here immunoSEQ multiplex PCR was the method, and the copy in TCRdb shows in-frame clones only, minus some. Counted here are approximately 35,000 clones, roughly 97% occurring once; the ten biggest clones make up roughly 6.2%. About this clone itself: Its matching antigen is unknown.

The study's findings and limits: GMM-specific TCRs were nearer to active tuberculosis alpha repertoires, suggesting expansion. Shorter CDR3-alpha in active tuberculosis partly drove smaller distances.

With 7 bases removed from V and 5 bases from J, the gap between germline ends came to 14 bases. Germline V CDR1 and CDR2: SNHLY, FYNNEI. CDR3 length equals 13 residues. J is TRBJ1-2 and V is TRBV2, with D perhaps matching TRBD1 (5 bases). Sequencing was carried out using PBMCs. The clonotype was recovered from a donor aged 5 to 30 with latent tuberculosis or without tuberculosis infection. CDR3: CASTKGLGYGYTF. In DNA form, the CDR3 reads TGTGCCAGCACAAAGGGGTTGGGGTATGGCTACACCTTC. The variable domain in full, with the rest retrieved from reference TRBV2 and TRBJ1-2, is EPEVTQTPSHQVTQMGQEVILRCVPISNHLYFYWYRQILGQKVEFLVSFYNNEISEKSEIFDDQFSVERPDGSNFTLKIRSTKLEDSAMYFCASTKGLGYGYTFGSGTRLTVV.